This T cell receptor beta chain was captured in a study of blood T cell repertoires in COVID-19. Study background: Sample material is recorded as cDNA or gDNA derived from T cells, B-cell-depleted T cells, or PBMCs.

Participant age was about 18 to 95 years, and participants resided in fewer than 25 US areas. All recovered Cohort 3 donors got two negative PCRs, got clearance, or saw symptom resolution. Trimming cost V 5 bases and J 8 bases; bases outside gene matches: 10. The CDR3 is 15 amino acids. CDR1 is ENHRY, CDR2 SYGVKD, per germline. Authors' analysis steps: Counts of nucleated cells, estimated from reference gene primer amplification, were obtained. Data came from immunoSEQ multiplex PCR; TCRdb stores just in-frame clones and leaves some out. V and J calls and clone size are those listed in that table; D and trimming were worked out from the DNA. The table lists some 430,000 clones, about 90% of them singletons.

The chain carries TRBV10-3 and TRBJ1-4; 8 positions agree with TRBD1. The sequence came from a man aged 18 to 30 who had recovered from COVID-19. Sequenced: PBMCs or T cells enriched from blood (not recorded which). CDR3 sequence reads: CAISSGTGSGEKLFF. CDR3 coding DNA: TGTGCCATCAGTTCCGGGACAGGTAGCGGGGAAAAACTGTTTTTT.